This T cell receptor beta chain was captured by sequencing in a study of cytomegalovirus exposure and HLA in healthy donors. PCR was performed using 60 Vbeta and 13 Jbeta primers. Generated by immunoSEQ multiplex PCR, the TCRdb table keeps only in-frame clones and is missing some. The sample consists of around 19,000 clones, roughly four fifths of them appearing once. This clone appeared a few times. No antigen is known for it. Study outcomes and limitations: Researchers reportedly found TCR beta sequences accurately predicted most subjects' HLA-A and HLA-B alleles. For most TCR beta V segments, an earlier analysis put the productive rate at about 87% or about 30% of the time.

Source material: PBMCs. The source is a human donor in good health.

This chain's CDR3 is CASSLWSGDGYTF. The DNA of the CDR3 is TGTGCCAGCAGCTTGTGGTCAGGGGACGGCTACACCTTC. The chain has TRBV5-4 and TRBJ1-2; the D gene is possibly TRBD1 (6 bases). CDR1 and CDR2 from the germline V gene are SGHNT and YYREEE (reference sequence). V lost 1 base and J lost 8, with 12 bases in between. There are 13 residues in the CDR3.